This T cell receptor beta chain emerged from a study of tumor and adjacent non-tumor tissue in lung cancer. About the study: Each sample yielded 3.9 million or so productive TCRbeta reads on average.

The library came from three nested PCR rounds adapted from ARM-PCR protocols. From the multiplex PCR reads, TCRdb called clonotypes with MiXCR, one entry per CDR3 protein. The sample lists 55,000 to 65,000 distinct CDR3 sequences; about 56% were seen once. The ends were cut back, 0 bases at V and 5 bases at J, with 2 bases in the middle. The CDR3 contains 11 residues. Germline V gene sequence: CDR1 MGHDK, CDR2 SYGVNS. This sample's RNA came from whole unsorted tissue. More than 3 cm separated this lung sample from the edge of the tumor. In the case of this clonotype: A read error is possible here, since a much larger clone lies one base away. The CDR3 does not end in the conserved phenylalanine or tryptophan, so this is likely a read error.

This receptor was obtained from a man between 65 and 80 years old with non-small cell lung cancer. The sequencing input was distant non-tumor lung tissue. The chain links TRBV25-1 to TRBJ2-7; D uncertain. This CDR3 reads CASSEYNEQYL. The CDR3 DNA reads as TGTGCCAGCAGTGAATATAACGAGCAGTACCTC.